This T cell receptor beta chain was retrieved from a study of blood T cells in healthy people across ages. Whole-study context: The template switching approach captured approximately one barcoded beta molecule for every two T cells.

The authors ran a second PCR of about 6 to 11 cycles using a sample-barcoded 5' primer and a J-beta primer mix. Every cDNA molecule bore a tag from a template-switch adaptor containing 12 random nucleotides. MiXCR, applied by TCRdb to the 5' RACE reads, yields one record per CDR3 protein. The profile shows hundreds of thousands of distinct CDR3 sequences, roughly half of them singletons. Remarks on this clonotype: Its specificity is not known.

Germline V gene lookup returns CDR1 SGHTA and CDR2 FQGNSA. J was trimmed by 4 bases and V by 5 bases; bases with no gene match: 8. The CDR3 is made up of 14 amino acids. Study results and caveats: The study found more naive CD4+ cells and higher diversity in long-lived than aged donors. Total diversity from one million sequenced T cells was likely underestimated.

V gene TRBV7-2 combines with J gene TRBJ2-7; 7 bases fit TRBD1. The sample was blood. The origin of this receptor is a man aged 55-75 years in good health. The CDR3 reads CASSRGDSRYEQYF. The CDR3 DNA sequence: TGTGCCAGCAGCCGAGGGGACAGTCGGTACGAGCAGTACTTC.